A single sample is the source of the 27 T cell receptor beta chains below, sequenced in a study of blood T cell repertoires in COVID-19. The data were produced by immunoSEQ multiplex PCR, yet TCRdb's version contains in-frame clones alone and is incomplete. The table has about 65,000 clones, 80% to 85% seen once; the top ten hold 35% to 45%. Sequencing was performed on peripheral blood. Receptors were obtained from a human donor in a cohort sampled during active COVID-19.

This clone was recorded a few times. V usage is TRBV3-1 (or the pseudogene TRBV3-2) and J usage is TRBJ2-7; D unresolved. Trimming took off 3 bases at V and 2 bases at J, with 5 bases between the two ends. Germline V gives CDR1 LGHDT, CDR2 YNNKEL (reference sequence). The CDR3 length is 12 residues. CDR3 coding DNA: TGTGCCAGCAGCCAGTTAGCCTACGAGCAGTACTTC. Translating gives CASSQLAYEQYF.

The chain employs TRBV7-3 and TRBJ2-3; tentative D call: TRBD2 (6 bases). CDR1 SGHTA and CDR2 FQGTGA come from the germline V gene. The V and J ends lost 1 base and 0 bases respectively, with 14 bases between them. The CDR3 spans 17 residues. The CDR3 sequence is CASSLRTGVASTDTQYF. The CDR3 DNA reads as TGTGCCAGCAGCTTAAGGACGGGGGTCGCTAGCACAGATACGCAGTATTTT. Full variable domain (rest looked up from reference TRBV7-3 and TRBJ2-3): GAGVSQTPSNKVTEKGKYVELRCDPISGHTALYWYRQSLGQGPEFLIYFQGTGAADDSGLPNDRFFAVRPEGSVSTLKIQRTERGDSAVYLCASSLRTGVASTDTQYFGPGTRLTVL.

CDR3 nucleotides: TGTGCCAGCCCCGGGCGCGGGCAGACGAACACTGAAGCTTTCTTT. Translated: CASPGRGQTNTEAFF. The V and J genes are TRBV28 and TRBJ1-1; no firm D call. The V end was cut by 8 bases, the J end by 1 base, with 17 bases between. Germline V gene data show CDR1 as MDHEN and CDR2 as SYDVKM. The CDR3 loop spans 15 amino acids. The full variable domain, with the rest looked up from reference TRBV28 and TRBJ1-1, is DVKVTQSSRYLVKRTGEKVFLECVQDMDHENMFWYRQDPGLGLRLIYFSYDVKMKEKGDIPEGYSVSREKKERFSLILESASTNQTSMYLCASPGRGQTNTEAFFGQGTRLTVV.

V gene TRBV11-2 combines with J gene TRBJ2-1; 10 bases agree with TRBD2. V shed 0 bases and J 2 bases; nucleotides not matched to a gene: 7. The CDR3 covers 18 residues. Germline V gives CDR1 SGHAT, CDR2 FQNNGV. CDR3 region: CASSLDWGAGGPYNEQFF. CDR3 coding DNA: TGTGCCAGCAGCTTAGATTGGGGAGCGGGGGGGCCCTACAATGAGCAGTTCTTC. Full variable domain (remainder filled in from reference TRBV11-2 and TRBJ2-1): EAGVAQSPRYKIIEKRQSVAFWCNPISGHATLYWYQQILGQGPKLLIQFQNNGVVDDSQLPKDRFSAERLKGVDSTLKIQPAKLEDSAVYLCASSLDWGAGGPYNEQFFGPGTRLTVL.

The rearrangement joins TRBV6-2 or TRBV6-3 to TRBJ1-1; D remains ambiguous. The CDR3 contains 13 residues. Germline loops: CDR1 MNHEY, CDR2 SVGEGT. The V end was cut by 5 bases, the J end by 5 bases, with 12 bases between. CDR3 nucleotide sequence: TGTGCCAGCAGTGGATTAGGGAGGACTGAAGCTTTCTTT. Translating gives CASSGLGRTEAFF.

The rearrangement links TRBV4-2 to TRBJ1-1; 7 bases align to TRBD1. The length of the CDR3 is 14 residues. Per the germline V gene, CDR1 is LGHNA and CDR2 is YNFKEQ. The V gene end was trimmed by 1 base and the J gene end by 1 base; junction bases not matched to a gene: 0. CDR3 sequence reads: CASSQGQGNTEAFF. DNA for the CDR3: TGTGCCAGCAGCCAAGGACAGGGGAACACTGAAGCTTTCTTT.

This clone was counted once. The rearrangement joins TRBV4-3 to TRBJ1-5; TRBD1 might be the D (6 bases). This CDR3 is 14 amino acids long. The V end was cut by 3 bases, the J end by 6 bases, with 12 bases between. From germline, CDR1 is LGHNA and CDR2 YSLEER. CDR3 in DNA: TGCGCCAGCAGCCAGACGACAGGAGGTCAGCCCCAGCATTTT. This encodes CASSQTTGGQPQHF.

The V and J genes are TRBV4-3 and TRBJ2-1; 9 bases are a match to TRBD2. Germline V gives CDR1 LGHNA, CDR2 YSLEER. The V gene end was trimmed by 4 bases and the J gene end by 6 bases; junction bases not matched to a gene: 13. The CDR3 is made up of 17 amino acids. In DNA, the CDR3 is TGCGCCAGCAGCCGAAATCCCGCGGGGGGGGGAGGCAATGAGCAGTTCTTC. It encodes CASSRNPAGGGGNEQFF.

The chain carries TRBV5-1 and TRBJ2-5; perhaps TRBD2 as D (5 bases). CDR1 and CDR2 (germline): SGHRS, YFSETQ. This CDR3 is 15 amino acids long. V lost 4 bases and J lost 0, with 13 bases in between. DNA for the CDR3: TGCGCCAGCAGCGGAGGAGGATCGTACCAAGAGACCCAGTACTTC. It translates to CASSGGGSYQETQYF.

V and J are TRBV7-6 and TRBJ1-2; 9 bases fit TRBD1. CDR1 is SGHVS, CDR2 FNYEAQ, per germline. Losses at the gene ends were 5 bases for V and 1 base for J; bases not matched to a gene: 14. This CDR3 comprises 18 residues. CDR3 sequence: CASSLTNPGQGYNYGYTF. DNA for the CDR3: TGTGCCAGCAGCCTTACTAATCCGGGACAGGGCTATAACTATGGCTACACCTTC.

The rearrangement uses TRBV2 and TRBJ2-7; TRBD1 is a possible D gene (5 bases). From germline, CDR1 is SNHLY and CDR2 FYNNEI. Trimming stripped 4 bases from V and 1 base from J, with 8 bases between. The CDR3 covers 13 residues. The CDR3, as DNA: TGTGCCAGCAGTGGACAGTTTTCCTACGAGCAGTACTTC. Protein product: CASSGQFSYEQYF.

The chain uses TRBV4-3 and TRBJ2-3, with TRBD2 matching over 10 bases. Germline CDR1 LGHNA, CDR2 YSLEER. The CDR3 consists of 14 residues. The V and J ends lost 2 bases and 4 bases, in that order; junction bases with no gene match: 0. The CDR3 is CASSQLAGADTQYF. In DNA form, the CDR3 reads TGCGCCAGCAGCCAACTAGCGGGGGCAGATACGCAGTATTTT.

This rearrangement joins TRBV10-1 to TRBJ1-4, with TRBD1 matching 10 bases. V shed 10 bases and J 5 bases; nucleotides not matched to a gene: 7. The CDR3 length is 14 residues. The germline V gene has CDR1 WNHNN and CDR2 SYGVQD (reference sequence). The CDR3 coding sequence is TGCGCCACCTCGCCGGGACAGGGGAATGAAAAACTGTTTTTT. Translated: CATSPGQGNEKLFF.

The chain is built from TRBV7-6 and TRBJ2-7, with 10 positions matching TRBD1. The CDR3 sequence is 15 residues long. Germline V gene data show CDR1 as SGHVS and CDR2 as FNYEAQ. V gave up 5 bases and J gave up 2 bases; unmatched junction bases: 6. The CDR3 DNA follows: TGTGCCAGCAGCCCCCGGACAGGGGGTCCCTACGAGCAGTACTTC. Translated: CASSPRTGGPYEQYF.

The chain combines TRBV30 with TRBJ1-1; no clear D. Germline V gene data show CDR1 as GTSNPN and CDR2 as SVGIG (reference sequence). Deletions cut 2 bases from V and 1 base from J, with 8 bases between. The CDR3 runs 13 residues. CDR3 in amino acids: CAWSFTENTEAFF. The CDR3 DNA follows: TGTGCCTGGAGTTTTACAGAGAACACTGAAGCTTTCTTT.

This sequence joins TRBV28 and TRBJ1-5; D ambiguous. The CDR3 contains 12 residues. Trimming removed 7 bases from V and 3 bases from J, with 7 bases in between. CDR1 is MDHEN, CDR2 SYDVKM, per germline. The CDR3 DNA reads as TGTGCCAGCACACAGTTCAATCAGCCCCAGCATTTT. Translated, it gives CASTQFNQPQHF.

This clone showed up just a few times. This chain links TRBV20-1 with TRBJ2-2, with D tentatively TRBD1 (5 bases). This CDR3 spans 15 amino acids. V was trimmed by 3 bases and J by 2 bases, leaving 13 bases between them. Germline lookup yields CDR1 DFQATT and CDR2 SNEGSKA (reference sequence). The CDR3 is CSASAGSFNTGELFF. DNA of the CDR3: TGCAGTGCTAGTGCAGGGTCCTTTAACACCGGGGAGCTGTTTTTT.

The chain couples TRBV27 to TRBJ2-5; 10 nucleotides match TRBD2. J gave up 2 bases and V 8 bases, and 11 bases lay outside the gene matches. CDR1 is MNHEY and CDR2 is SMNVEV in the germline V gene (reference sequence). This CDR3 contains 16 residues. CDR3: CASWGPLAGGQETQYF. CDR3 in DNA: TGTGCCAGCTGGGGCCCATTAGCGGGGGGACAAGAGACCCAGTACTTC.

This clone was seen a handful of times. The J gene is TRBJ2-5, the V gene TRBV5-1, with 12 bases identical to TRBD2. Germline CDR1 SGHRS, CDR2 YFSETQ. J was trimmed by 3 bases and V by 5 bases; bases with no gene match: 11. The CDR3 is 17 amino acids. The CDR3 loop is CASRLSPGLAGKETQYF. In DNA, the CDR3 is TGCGCCAGCAGGCTTTCTCCTGGACTAGCGGGGAAAGAGACCCAGTACTTC.

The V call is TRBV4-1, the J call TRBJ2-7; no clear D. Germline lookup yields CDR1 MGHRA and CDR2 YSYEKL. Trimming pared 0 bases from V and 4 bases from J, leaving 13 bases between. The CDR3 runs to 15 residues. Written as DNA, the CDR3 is TGCGCCAGCAGCCAAGAAGGCTACCTCGGGTACGAGCAGTACTTC. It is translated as CASSQEGYLGYEQYF.

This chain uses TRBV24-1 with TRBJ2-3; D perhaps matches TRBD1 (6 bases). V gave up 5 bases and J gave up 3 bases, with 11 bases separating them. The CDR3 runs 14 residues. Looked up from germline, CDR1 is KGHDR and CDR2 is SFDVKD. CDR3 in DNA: TGTGCCACCAGTGCTGGGGGCCTAACAGATACGCAGTATTTT. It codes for CATSAGGLTDTQYF.

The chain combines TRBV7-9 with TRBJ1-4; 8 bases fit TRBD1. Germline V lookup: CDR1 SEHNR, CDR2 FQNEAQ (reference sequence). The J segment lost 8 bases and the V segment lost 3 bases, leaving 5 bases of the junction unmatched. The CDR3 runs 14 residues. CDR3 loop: CASSFDRGSEKLFF. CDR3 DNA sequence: TGTGCCAGCAGCTTCGACAGGGGATCGGAAAAACTGTTTTTT.

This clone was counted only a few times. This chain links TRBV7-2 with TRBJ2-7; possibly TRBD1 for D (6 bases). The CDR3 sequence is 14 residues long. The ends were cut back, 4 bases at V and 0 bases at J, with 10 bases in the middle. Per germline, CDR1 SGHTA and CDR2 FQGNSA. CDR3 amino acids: CASSSNRASYEQYF. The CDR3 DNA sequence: TGTGCCAGCAGCTCCAACAGGGCCTCCTACGAGCAGTACTTC.

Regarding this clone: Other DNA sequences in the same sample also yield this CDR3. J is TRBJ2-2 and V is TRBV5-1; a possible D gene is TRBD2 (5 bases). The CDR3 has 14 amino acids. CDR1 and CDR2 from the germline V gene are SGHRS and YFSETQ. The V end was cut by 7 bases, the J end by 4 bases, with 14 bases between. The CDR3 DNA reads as TGCGCCAGCCGGATAAGCGGACGCACCGGGGAGCTGTTTTTT. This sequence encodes CASRISGRTGELFF.

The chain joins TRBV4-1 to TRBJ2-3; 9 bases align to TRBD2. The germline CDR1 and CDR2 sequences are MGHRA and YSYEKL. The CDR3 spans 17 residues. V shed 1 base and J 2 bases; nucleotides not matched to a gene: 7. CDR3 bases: TGCGCCAGCAGCCAAGTCCGGCTAGCGGGATTCACAGATACGCAGTATTTT. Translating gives CASSQVRLAGFTDTQYF.

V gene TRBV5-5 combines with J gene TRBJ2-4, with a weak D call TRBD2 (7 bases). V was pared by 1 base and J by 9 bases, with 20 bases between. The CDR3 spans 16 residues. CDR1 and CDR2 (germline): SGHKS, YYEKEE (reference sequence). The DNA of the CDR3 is TGTGCCAGCAGCTTGCCGGGGGGCGGGGTTGCTGCCATTCAGTACTTC. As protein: CASSLPGGGVAAIQYF.

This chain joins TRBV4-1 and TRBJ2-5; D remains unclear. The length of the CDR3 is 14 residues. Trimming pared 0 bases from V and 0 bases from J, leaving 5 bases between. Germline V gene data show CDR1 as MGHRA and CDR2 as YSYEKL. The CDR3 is CASSQDHNQETQYF. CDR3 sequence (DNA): TGCGCCAGCAGCCAAGATCACAACCAAGAGACCCAGTACTTC.